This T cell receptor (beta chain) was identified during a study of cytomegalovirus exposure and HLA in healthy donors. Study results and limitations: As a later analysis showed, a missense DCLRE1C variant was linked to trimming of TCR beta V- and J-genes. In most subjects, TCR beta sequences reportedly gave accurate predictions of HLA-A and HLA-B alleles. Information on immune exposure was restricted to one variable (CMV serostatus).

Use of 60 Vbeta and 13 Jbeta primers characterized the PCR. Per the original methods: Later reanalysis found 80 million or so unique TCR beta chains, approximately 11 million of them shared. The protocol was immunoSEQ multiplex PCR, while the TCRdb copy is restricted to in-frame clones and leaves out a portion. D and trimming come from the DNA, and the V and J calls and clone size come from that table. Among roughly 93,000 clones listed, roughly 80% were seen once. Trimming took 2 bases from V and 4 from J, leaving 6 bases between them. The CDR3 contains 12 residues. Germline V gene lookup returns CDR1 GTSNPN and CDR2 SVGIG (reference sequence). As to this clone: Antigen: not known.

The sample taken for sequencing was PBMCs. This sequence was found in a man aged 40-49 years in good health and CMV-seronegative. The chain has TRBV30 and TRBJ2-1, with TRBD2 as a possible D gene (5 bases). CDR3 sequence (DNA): TGTGCCTGGAGTACTAGATACAATGAGCAGTTCTTC. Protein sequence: CAWSTRYNEQFF. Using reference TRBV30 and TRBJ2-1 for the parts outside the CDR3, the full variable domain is SQTIHQWPATLVQPVGSPLSLECTVEGTSNPNLYWYRQAAGRGLQLLFYSVGIGQISSEVPQNLSASRPQDRQFILSSKKLLLSDSGFYLCAWSTRYNEQFFGPGTRLTVL.